The sequence of this TCR beta chain was determined in a study of blood T cell repertoires in COVID-19 (dated by TCRdb to about 2020). Background on the whole study: Samples covering the acute and convalescent phases of COVID-19 were provided by collaborators in the United States, Italy and Spain. Where available, HLA class I and class II types were obtained from metadata supplied by the sample provider rather than from assay-based typing. Subjects who had been exposed to COVID-19, were actively infected with it, or had recovered from it provided the deeply sampled blood TCRbeta repertoires that made up the dataset. The samples were drawn from the first 160 participants of the ongoing ImmuneRACE study and from 950 to 1,500 subjects provided by 6 global collaborators. The repertoires were made available in a free public database intended to serve as a resource for research on the immune response to SARS-CoV-2. A de-identified subject ID, COVID-19 status, age in years and sex were almost always included in the sample metadata. The material from the prospective study consisted of cDNA or gDNA derived from T cells, B-cell-depleted T cells, or PBMCs. Study-wide conclusions, independent of this receptor: How much clinical and demographic metadata was included differed by source and by participant, and the metadata was provided uncurated.

In the prospective study, participants were 18 to 89 years old, resided in 20 to 30 geographic areas of the United States, and were enrolled through a virtual design. In the prospective study, participants were assigned to cohorts based on the clinical history participants reported in a screening survey and a study questionnaire. Recovered participants in ImmuneRACE Cohort 3 were defined as having two consecutive negative NP/OP PCR tests, clearance from a healthcare professional, or resolution of symptoms. In the prospective study, mobile phlebotomists collected whole blood, serum and a nasopharyngeal or oropharyngeal swab from each participant. Prospective study participants could optionally give additional blood draws and questionnaires over an approximately 2-month period. Blood samples from the prospective study were shipped frozen or at room temperature prior to DNA extraction. V is trimmed back by 5 bases and J by 5 bases, and the junction contains 7 bases that no gene match accounts for. CDR1 and CDR2 (LNHDA, SQIVND) derive from the germline V gene (reference sequence). Spanning cysteine to phenylalanine, the CDR3 consists of 15 amino acids. Only the CDR3 DNA stays, 45 bases, in frame from base 1.

The immunoSEQ Assay, a bias-controlled multiplex PCR, was used to amplify TCRbeta CDR3 regions from genomic DNA. As for how the authors treated the data: The number of nucleated cells in each sample was estimated by amplification of reference gene primers within the assay. To quantify the absolute abundance of each unique TCRbeta CDR3 rearrangement, sequence reads were collapsed and filtered. For each sample, productive Simpson clonality was calculated as the square root of Simpson's diversity index over productive rearrangements. TCRdb provides this immuneACCESS table in a form limited to in-frame rearrangements. Some clones are lacking; in checked studies, under half of them reflect an unresolved V gene, and why the rest are absent is not known. The DNA gave D and trimming, while V, J and clone size come from that table. The sample includes around 300,000 clones, with roughly 88% observed a single time. The ten biggest clones cover 1% of the sample.

For this clone: Its antigen target is currently unknown. Base qualities are missing; no much larger clone stands one base away.

The chain couples TRBV19 to TRBJ1-4; 8 middle bases align to TRBD1. The TCR comes from a woman in her 30s who had recovered from COVID-19. The sample comprised PBMCs or T cells enriched from blood (not recorded which). The encoded CDR3 is CASSRTGGRNEKLFF. The nucleotide sequence is TGTGCCAGTAGTCGAACAGGGGGGAGAAATGAAAAACTGTTTTTT.